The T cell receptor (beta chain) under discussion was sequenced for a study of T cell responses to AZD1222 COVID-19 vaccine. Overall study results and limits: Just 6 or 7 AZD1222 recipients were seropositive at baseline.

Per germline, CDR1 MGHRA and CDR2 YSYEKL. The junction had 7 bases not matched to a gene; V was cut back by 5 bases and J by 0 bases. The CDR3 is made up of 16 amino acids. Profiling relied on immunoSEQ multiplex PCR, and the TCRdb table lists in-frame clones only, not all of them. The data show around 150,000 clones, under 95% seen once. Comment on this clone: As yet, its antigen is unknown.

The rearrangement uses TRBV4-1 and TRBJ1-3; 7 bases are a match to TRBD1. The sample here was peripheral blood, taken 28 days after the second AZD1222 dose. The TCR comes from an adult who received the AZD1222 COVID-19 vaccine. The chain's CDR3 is CASSEAQGYSGNTIYF. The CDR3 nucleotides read TGCGCCAGCAGCGAAGCACAGGGGTACTCTGGAAACACCATATATTTT.